This TCR beta chain originates from a study of blood T cell repertoires in COVID-19. The wider study: In each case, the material was cDNA or gDNA derived from T cells, B-cell-depleted T cells, or PBMCs.

Seattle's enrolled individuals joined amid active infection and were then monitored longitudinally. This clone was counted a few times. J lost 5 bases, V lost 4 bases, and 9 bases had no gene match. The CDR3 length is 16 residues. CDR1 LNHDA and CDR2 SQIVND come from the germline V gene (reference sequence). Per the study methods: Researchers report that nucleated cell counts were estimated from reference gene primer amplification. Clones were read by immunoSEQ multiplex PCR, and TCRdb kept only the in-frame ones, dropping some. That table furnishes V, J and clone size, whereas the DNA furnished D and trimming. The sample includes some 73,000 clones, approximately 80% of them seen just once.

The sample comprised peripheral blood. The chain links TRBV19 to TRBJ2-1; 9 bases match TRBD2. The origin of this receptor is a man aged 70 or older with COVID-19, enrolled during active disease. CDR3 region: CASSTMRTSVHNEQFF. The CDR3, as DNA: TGTGCCAGTAGTACGATGAGGACTAGCGTCCACAATGAGCAGTTCTTC.